The text below deals with one T cell receptor (beta chain). How the authors handled the data: Reference gene primers were amplified, and this amplification served to estimate nucleated cell counts. The method was immunoSEQ multiplex PCR; TCRdb's version includes in-frame clones alone and lacks a portion of them. That table furnishes V, J and clone size, whereas the DNA furnished D and trimming. The top ten hold approximately 13% of the sample, which has approximately 100,000 clones, 70% to 85% seen once. These data originate in a study of blood T cell repertoires in COVID-19. Study as a whole: Specimens from acute and convalescent COVID-19 originated in the United States, Italy and Spain. PBMCs, B-cell-depleted T cells, or T cells provided the cDNA or gDNA that made up the material.

This clonotype was obtained from a human donor in a cohort sampled during active COVID-19. The specimen was peripheral blood.

The CDR3 here is CASSLGSPGAGYEQYF. CDR3 coding DNA: TGTGCCAGCAGCTTAGGGTCCCCAGGGGCCGGCTACGAGCAGTACTTC. The chain uses TRBV7-2 and TRBJ2-7; TRBD1 might be the D (6 bases). V lost 1 base and J 3 bases, leaving 16 bases between the germline ends. The CDR3 loop spans 16 amino acids. Germline V gene data show CDR1 as SGHTA and CDR2 as FQGNSA.